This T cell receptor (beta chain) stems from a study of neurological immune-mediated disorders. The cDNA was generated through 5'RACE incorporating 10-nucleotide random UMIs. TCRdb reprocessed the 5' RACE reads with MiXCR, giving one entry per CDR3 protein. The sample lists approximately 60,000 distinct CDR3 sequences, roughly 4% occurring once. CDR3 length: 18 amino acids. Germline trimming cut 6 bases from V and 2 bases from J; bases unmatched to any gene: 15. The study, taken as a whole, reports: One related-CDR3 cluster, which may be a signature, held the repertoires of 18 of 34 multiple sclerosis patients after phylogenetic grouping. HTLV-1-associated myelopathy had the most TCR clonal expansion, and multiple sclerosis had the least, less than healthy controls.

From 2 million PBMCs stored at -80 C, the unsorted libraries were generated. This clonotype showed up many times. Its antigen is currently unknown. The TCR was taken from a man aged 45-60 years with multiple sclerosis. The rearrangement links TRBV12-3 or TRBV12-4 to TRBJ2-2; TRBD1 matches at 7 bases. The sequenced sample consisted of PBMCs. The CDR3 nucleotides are TGTGCCAGCAGGTACCTATACCGGGACAGAGACAACACCGGGGAGCTGTTTTTT. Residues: CASRYLYRDRDNTGELFF.